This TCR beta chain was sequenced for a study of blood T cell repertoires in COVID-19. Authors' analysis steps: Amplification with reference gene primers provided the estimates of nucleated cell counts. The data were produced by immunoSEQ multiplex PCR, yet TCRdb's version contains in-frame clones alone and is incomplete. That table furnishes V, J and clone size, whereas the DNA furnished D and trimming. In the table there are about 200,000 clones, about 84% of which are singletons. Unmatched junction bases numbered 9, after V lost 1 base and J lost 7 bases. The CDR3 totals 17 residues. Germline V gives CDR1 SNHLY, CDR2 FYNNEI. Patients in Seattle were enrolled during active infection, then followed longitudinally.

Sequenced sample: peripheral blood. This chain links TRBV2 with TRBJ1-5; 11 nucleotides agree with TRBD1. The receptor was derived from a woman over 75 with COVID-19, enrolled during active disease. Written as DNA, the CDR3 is TGTGCCAGCAGTGAAGGGACAGGGGGCCCATTCAACCAGCCCCAGCATTTT. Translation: CASSEGTGGPFNQPQHF. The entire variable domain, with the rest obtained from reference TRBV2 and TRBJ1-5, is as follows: EPEVTQTPSHQVTQMGQEVILRCVPISNHLYFYWYRQILGQKVEFLVSFYNNEISEKSEIFDDQFSVERPDGSNFTLKIRSTKLEDSAMYFCASSEGTGGPFNQPQHFGDGTRLSIL.